The 15 T cell receptor beta chains below come from one sample, sequenced in a study of blood T cell repertoires in COVID-19. Measured with immunoSEQ multiplex PCR; TCRdb has only the in-frame clones, and not every one. The data show 240,000 or so clones, about nine tenths seen once. Material: peripheral blood. The receptors come from a man in his fifties or sixties who had recovered from COVID-19.

The genes are TRBV5-1 and TRBJ2-5; 12 bases line up with TRBD2. Germline V lookup: CDR1 SGHRS, CDR2 YFSETQ. The CDR3 totals 15 residues. The ends lost 1 base at V and 4 bases at J; junction bases unmatched: 2. For the CDR3, the DNA is TGCGCCAGCAGCTTGTCACTAGCGGGAGGAGAGACCCAGTACTTC. It encodes CASSLSLAGGETQYF.

This chain uses TRBV14 with TRBJ1-3; D not resolved. Germline CDR1 and CDR2: SGHDN and FVKESK. Trimming took off 3 bases at V and 0 bases at J, with 6 bases between the two ends. The CDR3 spans 14 residues. The CDR3 coding sequence is TGTGCCAGCAGCCACAGCGACTCTGGAAACACCATATATTTT. This gives the protein CASSHSDSGNTIYF.

The V and J genes are TRBV3-1 (or the pseudogene TRBV3-2) and TRBJ2-3; unclear D gene. Germline V gene sequence: CDR1 LGHDT, CDR2 YNNKEL (reference sequence). V was clipped by 2 bases and J by 0 bases, with 12 bases between them. The length of the CDR3 is 16 residues. The CDR3 reads CASSQRLRASTDTQYF. Written as DNA, the CDR3 is TGTGCCAGCAGCCAACGTCTGCGAGCTAGCACAGATACGCAGTATTTT.

This chain connects TRBV9 to TRBJ1-1; no definite D call. The CDR3 totals 15 residues. Between the trimmed V and J ends, which lost 4 bases and 2 bases, there was a span of 15 bases. The germline CDR1 and CDR2 sequences are SGDLS and YYNGEE. CDR3 in amino acids: CASSPMVASNTEAFF. The CDR3, as DNA: TGTGCCAGCAGCCCAATGGTGGCATCTAACACTGAAGCTTTCTTT.

There are many counts of this clone. This chain links TRBV21-1 with TRBJ1-1; TRBD1, as called in the table, went unchecked against the DNA. TRBV21-1 is given as a pseudogene. This CDR3 comprises 13 residues. CDR3 coding DNA: TGTGCCAGCAGCAAGACAGGGGACACTGAAGCTTTCTTT. Protein: CASSKTGDTEAFF.

The chain employs TRBV6-6 and TRBJ2-3; the match to TRBD1 covers 8 bases. CDR3 length equals 15 residues. The germline V gene has CDR1 MNHNY and CDR2 SVGAGI (reference sequence). Germline trimming cut 5 bases from V and 1 base from J; bases unmatched to any gene: 5. CDR3: CASSRTGKGTDTQYF. The CDR3 DNA sequence: TGTGCCAGCAGTCGGACAGGGAAAGGCACAGATACGCAGTATTTT.

This clone was counted a few times. The chain employs TRBV12-3 or TRBV12-4 and TRBJ1-2, with D possibly being TRBD1 (5 bases). Between the trimmed V and J ends, which lost 5 bases and 4 bases, there was a span of 11 bases. There are 13 residues in the CDR3. CDR3 nucleotides: TGTGCCAGCAGTCCGGGACTGCTCTATGGCTACACCTTC. It yields the protein CASSPGLLYGYTF.

In DNA, the CDR3 is TGTGCCAGCAGCACTACCGGGACAGGGAACACTGAAGCTTTCTTT. Its translation: CASSTTGTGNTEAFF. This rearrangement joins TRBV9 to TRBJ1-1, with 8 nucleotides matching TRBD1. The CDR3 extends over 15 amino acids. J was trimmed by 1 base and V by 4 bases; bases with no gene match: 6. Germline lookup yields CDR1 SGDLS and CDR2 YYNGEE.

The rearrangement uses TRBV27 and TRBJ2-7; a weak D match, TRBD1 (6 bases). The CDR3 has 17 residues. The V gene lost 3 bases and the J gene lost 0 bases, with 18 bases spanning the gap. From germline, CDR1 is MNHEY and CDR2 SMNVEV (reference sequence). The CDR3 loop is CASSFSAGAELSYEQYF. The CDR3 coding sequence is TGTGCCAGCAGTTTTTCGGCAGGGGCCGAACTCTCCTACGAGCAGTACTTC.

The chain is built from TRBV28 and TRBJ2-1; weak D call: TRBD1 (6 bases). Germline V lookup: CDR1 MDHEN, CDR2 SYDVKM. The V end was cut by 6 bases, the J end by 8 bases, with 20 bases between. This CDR3 has 15 residues. CDR3 sequence reads: CASSLFMTGVDEQFF. DNA of the CDR3: TGTGCCAGCAGCCTCTTCATGACAGGTGTGGATGAGCAGTTCTTC. Full variable domain (outside the CDR3, taken from reference TRBV28 and TRBJ2-1): DVKVTQSSRYLVKRTGEKVFLECVQDMDHENMFWYRQDPGLGLRLIYFSYDVKMKEKGDIPEGYSVSREKKERFSLILESASTNQTSMYLCASSLFMTGVDEQFFGPGTRLTVL.

The chain employs TRBV5-4 and TRBJ2-1, with TRBD1 matching 7 bases. This CDR3 spans 15 amino acids. Germline V gene lookup returns CDR1 SGHNT and CDR2 YYREEE (reference sequence). V lost 3 bases, J lost 10 bases, and 13 bases stayed unmatched. The CDR3 is CASSSPDRRSREQFF. The CDR3 nucleotides are TGTGCCAGCAGCTCCCCGGACAGGCGGTCGAGGGAGCAGTTCTTC.

The chain links TRBV9 to TRBJ2-7; maybe TRBD2 (6 bases). Germline loops: CDR1 SGDLS, CDR2 YYNGEE. Trimming removed 0 bases from V and 7 bases from J, with 17 bases in between. This CDR3 contains 15 residues. The CDR3, as DNA: TGTGCCAGCAGCGTAGCGGCGGGGACTCTGAGGGAGCAGTACTTC. Residues: CASSVAAGTLREQYF. Using reference TRBV9 and TRBJ2-7 for the parts outside the CDR3, the full variable domain is DSGVTQTPKHLITATGQRVTLRCSPRSGDLSVYWYQQSLDQGLQFLIQYYNGEERAKGNILERFSAQQFPDLHSELNLSSLELGDSALYFCASSVAAGTLREQYFGPGTRLTVT.

This chain links TRBV5-6 with TRBJ2-2, with 12 bases matching TRBD2. Unmatched junction bases numbered 10, after V lost 4 bases and J lost 9 bases. Germline V gene lookup returns CDR1 SGHDT and CDR2 YYEEEE. The CDR3 contains 16 residues. CDR3 DNA: TGTGCCAGCAGCCTCCCTAGCGGGGGGGCCGTAAGGGAGCTGTTTTTT. Amino acids: CASSLPSGGAVRELFF.

V and J are TRBV18 and TRBJ1-2; D is unclear. CDR3 length: 15 residues. V shed 3 bases and J shed 8 bases, with 19 bases lying between them. From germline, CDR1 is KGHSH and CDR2 LQKENI. The CDR3 sequence: CASSPVEAELYGYTF. As DNA, the CDR3 is TGTGCCAGCTCACCGGTTGAGGCGGAGTTATACGGCTACACCTTC.

This clone was seen a few times. This sequence joins TRBV11-2 and TRBJ1-6, with D unresolved. The germline V gene encodes CDR1 SGHAT and CDR2 FQNNGV. The CDR3 extends over 13 amino acids. V shed 2 bases and J shed 10 bases, with 9 bases lying between them. The CDR3 coding sequence is TGTGCCAGCAGCTTAATCGGGGAGTCACCCCTCCACTTT. Residues: CASSLIGESPLHF.